These 10 T cell receptor beta chains came from one sample sequenced in a study of OX40 agonist ivuxolimab in advanced cancers. Sequencing used immunoSEQ multiplex PCR; TCRdb keeps in-frame clones, though not all of them. The sample lists tens of thousands of clones; 91% were seen once. This sample comprised CD4+ or CD8+ T cells sorted from blood, obtained in a trial of the OX40 agonist ivuxolimab. All receptors derive from an adult with an advanced solid tumor such as melanoma, head and neck, liver or kidney cancer.

The chain employs TRBV28 and TRBJ2-5, with 8 bases aligning to TRBD1. In germline, CDR1 is MDHEN, CDR2 SYDVKM. J was trimmed by 0 bases and V by 7 bases; bases with no gene match: 4. The CDR3 length is 14 residues. CDR3: CASISQGDQETQYF. In nucleotides, the CDR3 is TGTGCCAGCATCTCACAGGGGGACCAAGAGACCCAGTACTTC. Full variable domain (rest looked up from reference TRBV28 and TRBJ2-5): DVKVTQSSRYLVKRTGEKVFLECVQDMDHENMFWYRQDPGLGLRLIYFSYDVKMKEKGDIPEGYSVSREKKERFSLILESASTNQTSMYLCASISQGDQETQYFGPGTRLLVL.

The chain uses TRBV7-9 and TRBJ2-1, with D perhaps TRBD2 (6 bases). Per germline, CDR1 SEHNR and CDR2 FQNEAQ (reference sequence). The CDR3 has 13 residues. V was pared by 10 bases and J by 2 bases, with 12 bases between. The CDR3 is CAIGRLAYNEQFF. The CDR3, as DNA: TGTGCCATAGGCCGACTAGCCTACAATGAGCAGTTCTTC.

This sequence joins TRBV27 and TRBJ1-6; D perhaps matches TRBD1 (5 bases). The CDR3 loop spans 15 amino acids. Trimming shortened V by 3 bases and J by 9 bases, and 15 bases separated the two germline ends. Germline V gene sequence: CDR1 MNHEY, CDR2 SMNVEV (reference sequence). In DNA form, the CDR3 reads TGTGCCAGCAGTTTTTGGGAGGGGTCAACTTCACCCCTCCACTTT. It yields the protein CASSFWEGSTSPLHF.

CDR3 sequence reads: CASRTGLGHQPQHF. The CDR3 nucleotides are TGTGCCAGCAGGACAGGGTTGGGGCATCAGCCCCAGCATTTT. The chain is built from TRBV27 and TRBJ1-5, with TRBD1 identical over 7 bases. The J segment lost 5 bases and the V segment lost 6 bases, leaving 7 bases of the junction unmatched. The CDR3 extends over 14 amino acids. Germline assignment: CDR1 MNHEY and CDR2 SMNVEV (reference sequence).

This rearrangement joins TRBV14 to TRBJ2-2; 10 nucleotides line up with TRBD2. The germline CDR1 and CDR2 sequences are SGHDN and FVKESK. The CDR3 sequence is 17 residues long. After removal of 3 bases from V and 5 bases from J, the junction contained 9 bases not matched to a gene. CDR3 DNA: TGTGCCAGCAGCCATTCGACATCAGCGGGAGGGACCGGGGAGCTGTTTTTT. This codes for CASSHSTSAGGTGELFF. The full variable domain, with the rest looked up from reference TRBV14 and TRBJ2-2, is EAGVTQFPSHSVIEKGQTVTLRCDPISGHDNLYWYRRVMGKEIKFLLHFVKESKQDESGMPNNRFLAERTGGTYSTLKVQPAELEDSGVYFCASSHSTSAGGTGELFFGEGSRLTVL.

The gene calls are TRBV9 and TRBJ2-1; D might be TRBD2 (5 bases). Germline CDR1 and CDR2: SGDLS and YYNGEE. V lost 0 bases and J 3 bases, leaving 13 bases between the germline ends. This CDR3 has 16 residues. CDR3 protein: CASSVAGGLSYNEQFF. CDR3 nucleotides: TGTGCCAGCAGCGTAGCGGGCGGGCTTAGCTACAATGAGCAGTTCTTC. The complete variable domain, with remaining parts taken from reference TRBV9 and TRBJ2-1, reads DSGVTQTPKHLITATGQRVTLRCSPRSGDLSVYWYQQSLDQGLQFLIQYYNGEERAKGNILERFSAQQFPDLHSELNLSSLELGDSALYFCASSVAGGLSYNEQFFGPGTRLTVL.

Only a few counts were recorded for this clone. The V call is TRBV7-3, the J call TRBJ1-2, with 9 bases aligning to TRBD1. Germline trimming cut 2 bases from V and 8 bases from J; bases unmatched to any gene: 15. The CDR3 length is 17 residues. Germline loops: CDR1 SGHTA, CDR2 FQGTGA. The CDR3 region has the DNA TGTGCCAGCAGCTTAGACCCCCCCGGGACAGGGAACGTAGGCTACACCTTC. Translation: CASSLDPPGTGNVGYTF.

The J gene is TRBJ2-1, the V gene TRBV7-9; 8 positions agree with TRBD1. The junction had 9 bases not matched to a gene; V was cut back by 5 bases and J by 6 bases. This CDR3 comprises 15 residues. In germline, CDR1 is SEHNR, CDR2 FQNEAQ (reference sequence). In DNA form, the CDR3 reads TGTGCCAGCAGCCCAAACAGGGGGATATTCAATGAGCAGTTCTTC. It specifies CASSPNRGIFNEQFF. Combining the CDR3 with reference TRBV7-9 and TRBJ2-1 gives the whole variable domain DTGVSQNPRHKITKRGQNVTFRCDPISEHNRLYWYRQTLGQGPEFLTYFQNEAQLEKSRLLSDRFSAERPKGSFSTLEIQRTEQGDSAMYLCASSPNRGIFNEQFFGPGTRLTVL.

This clone has a single count. This chain joins TRBV27 and TRBJ2-1; weak D call: TRBD2 (5 bases). Germline V gene lookup returns CDR1 MNHEY and CDR2 SMNVEV (reference sequence). Trimming stripped 1 base from V and 8 bases from J, with 6 bases between. The CDR3 covers 12 residues. The CDR3: CASSLYGDEQFF. The CDR3 nucleotides read TGTGCCAGCAGTTTATACGGGGATGAGCAGTTCTTC.

The chain links TRBV6-5 to TRBJ2-7; D ambiguous. CDR3 length equals 11 residues. Germline V gives CDR1 MNHEY, CDR2 SVGAGI. With 4 bases removed from V and 7 bases from J, the gap between germline ends came to 8 bases. CDR3 nucleotide sequence: TGTGCCAGCAGTTTTGGTAAGGAGCAGTACGTC. Protein: CASSFGKEQYV.